This T cell receptor beta chain appears in the sequencing data of a study of CD8+ T cells in alopecia areata. Study details: Tofacitinib lasted 6 to 18 months, then 6 months off drug.

The treatment denotes: oral pan-JAK inhibitor, 5-10 mg twice daily. Reverse transcribed after extraction, RNA yielded cDNA as the sequencing template. Clones were read by immunoSEQ multiplex PCR, and TCRdb kept only the in-frame ones, dropping some. Among 200,000 or so clones listed, 58% were seen once. Germline V gives CDR1 SNHLY, CDR2 FYNNEI. This CDR3 has 14 residues. Trimming pared 2 bases from V and 7 bases from J, leaving 14 bases between. Material: CD4+ T cells sorted from blood, obtained at week 24, from a patient treated with tofacitinib. The genes are TRBV2 and TRBJ2-5, with D maybe TRBD2 (5 bases). This clonotype was sampled from a human donor with alopecia areata. As DNA, the CDR3 is TGTGCCAGCAGTGAACTACTAGATTCGGGGACCCAGTACTTC. Translated: CASSELLDSGTQYF. Together with reference TRBV2 and TRBJ2-5, the CDR3 gives the full variable domain: EPEVTQTPSHQVTQMGQEVILRCVPISNHLYFYWYRQILGQKVEFLVSFYNNEISEKSEIFDDQFSVERPDGSNFTLKIRSTKLEDSAMYFCASSELLDSGTQYFGPGTRLLVL.